The 5 T cell receptor beta chains given below trace back to one sample, sequenced in a study of CD8 T cells in ankylosing spondylitis. TCRdb re-called the 5' RACE reads with MiXCR, one entry per CDR3 protein. The table has some 130,000 distinct CDR3 sequences, over 7% seen once; the top ten hold approximately 3.4%. Sequencing was performed on blood, either unsorted or a sorted T cell fraction (not recorded which). The source is a male donor with ankylosing spondylitis or in good health (not recorded which).

At least ten counts were recorded for this clonotype. This sequence joins TRBV7-3 and TRBJ2-5; D gene unclear. V lost 1 base, J lost 3 bases, and 6 bases lay in between. CDR1 is SGHTA and CDR2 is FQGTGA in the germline V gene. The CDR3 length is 13 residues. The CDR3 nucleotides are TGTGCCAGCAGCTTAAGACGGGAAGAGACCCAGTACTTC. Protein: CASSLRREETQYF. The full variable domain, rest sourced from reference TRBV7-3 and TRBJ2-5, is GAGVSQTPSNKVTEKGKYVELRCDPISGHTALYWYRQSLGQGPEFLIYFQGTGAADDSGLPNDRFFAVRPEGSVSTLKIQRTERGDSAVYLCASSLRREETQYFGPGTRLLVL.

The chain joins TRBV4-3 to TRBJ2-1, with TRBD2 matching 8 bases. Germline V CDR1 and CDR2: LGHNA, YSLEER. The CDR3 totals 14 residues. Trimming cost V 0 bases and J 9 bases; bases outside gene matches: 4. In DNA form, the CDR3 reads TGCGCCAGCAGCCAAGATTGGACTAGCACTGAGCAGTTCTTC. Protein: CASSQDWTSTEQFF.

This chain links TRBV2 with TRBJ2-5; D gene ambiguous. Trimming pared 4 bases from V and 9 bases from J, leaving 6 bases between. This CDR3 is built from 10 residues. Germline-derived CDR1 and CDR2 are SNHLY and FYNNEI. The CDR3 nucleotides are TGTGCCAGCAGTGGTCGTGCCCAGTACTTC. Protein product: CASSGRAQYF. The full variable domain, its missing parts supplied by reference TRBV2 and TRBJ2-5, is EPEVTQTPSHQVTQMGQEVILRCVPISNHLYFYWYRQILGQKVEFLVSFYNNEISEKSEIFDDQFSVERPDGSNFTLKIRSTKLEDSAMYFCASSGRAQYFGPGTRLLVL.

At least ten counts were recorded for this clonotype. The chain links TRBV7-9 to TRBJ1-4, with unresolved D. Trimming removed 4 bases at V and 5 bases at J, with 11 bases between. The V gene's germline CDR1 is SEHNR and CDR2 FQNEAQ (reference sequence). CDR3 size: 14 residues. CDR3 protein: CASSSRENNEKLFF. In DNA, the CDR3 is TGTGCCAGCAGCTCGAGAGAGAACAATGAAAAACTGTTTTTT.

This clonotype was detected ten times or more. V is TRBV25-1 and J is TRBJ2-7; D is tentatively TRBD1 or TRBD2 (5 bases each). The V end lost 1 base, the J end lost 4 bases, and 11 bases lay between the germline ends. The germline V gene encodes CDR1 MGHDK and CDR2 SYGVNS. The CDR3 covers 14 residues. CDR3 loop: CASSELGDKYEQYF. CDR3 DNA: TGTGCCAGCAGTGAATTGGGGGATAAATACGAGCAGTACTTC.